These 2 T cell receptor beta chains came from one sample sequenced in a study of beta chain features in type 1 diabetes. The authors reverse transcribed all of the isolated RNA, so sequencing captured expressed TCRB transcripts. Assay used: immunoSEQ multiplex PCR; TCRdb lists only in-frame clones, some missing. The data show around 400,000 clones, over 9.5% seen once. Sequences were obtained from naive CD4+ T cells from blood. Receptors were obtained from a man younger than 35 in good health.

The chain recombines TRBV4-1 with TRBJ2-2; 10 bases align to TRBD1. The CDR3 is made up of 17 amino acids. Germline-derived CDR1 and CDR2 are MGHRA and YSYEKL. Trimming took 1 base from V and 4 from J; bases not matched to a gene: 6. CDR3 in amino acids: CASSQAQGQGSTGELFF. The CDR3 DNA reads TGCGCCAGCAGCCAAGCCCAGGGACAGGGGAGCACCGGGGAGCTGTTTTTT.

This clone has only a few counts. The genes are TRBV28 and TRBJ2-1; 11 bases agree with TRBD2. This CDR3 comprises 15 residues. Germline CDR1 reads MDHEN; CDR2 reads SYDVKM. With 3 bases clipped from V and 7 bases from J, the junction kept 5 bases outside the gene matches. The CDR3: CASSFPRLAGNEQFF. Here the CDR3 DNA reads TGTGCCAGCAGTTTCCCCCGACTAGCGGGGAATGAGCAGTTCTTC.